This T cell receptor beta chain was observed in a study of blood T cell repertoires in COVID-19. Study summary: The United States, Italy and Spain provided the acute and convalescent COVID-19 samples. The cDNA or gDNA used as material had been derived from T cells, B-cell-depleted T cells, or PBMCs.

Measured with immunoSEQ multiplex PCR; TCRdb has only the in-frame clones, and not every one. The sample yields around 340,000 clones, around 90% seen once. Per the germline V gene, CDR1 is SNHLY and CDR2 is FYNNEI. V lost 10 bases and J lost 2, with 11 bases in between. The CDR3 has 13 amino acids. Patients in Seattle were enrolled during active infection, then followed longitudinally. This clonotype was obtained from a woman aged 55 to 70 with COVID-19, enrolled during active disease. The chain couples TRBV2 to TRBJ2-2; no clear D gene. Input material: peripheral blood. For the CDR3, the DNA is TGTGCCACTTCGACAACAAACACCGGGGAGCTGTTTTTT. Protein sequence: CATSTTNTGELFF.